The clone carrying this T cell receptor (beta chain) was picked up many times. TCRdb redid the calling of the reads with MiXCR, one entry per CDR3 protein. The repertoire includes about 260,000 distinct CDR3 sequences, approximately 15% of them detected once, and 8.5% to 9% sits in the top ten. The data originate from a study of T cell repertoires in cytomegalovirus infection. On the study more broadly: Public TCR beta signatures were indicative of both CMV infection and a matching HLA type.

V lost 5 bases to trimming and J lost 4 bases, with 9 bases between them. The CDR3 covers 12 residues. From germline, CDR1 is MNHEY and CDR2 SVGEGT. This chain links TRBV6-2 or TRBV6-3 with TRBJ2-7; no reliable D call. Sequencing input: PBMCs. This clonotype originated in a human donor in good health (CMV status not recorded). Some clones in this sample may be carry-over from other donors' samples. The CDR3 DNA is TGTGCCAGCAGTCACAACGCTTACGAGCAGTACTTC. This codes for CASSHNAYEQYF.